This is a list of T cell receptor beta chains from one sample in a study of T cell repertoires in cytomegalovirus infection. These receptors have no known antigen. From the reads, TCRdb called clonotypes with MiXCR, one entry per CDR3 protein. The sample includes approximately 1,000,000 distinct CDR3 sequences, around 30% of them seen just once. The sample here was cultured CD8+ T cells from PBMCs, taken from culture after CMV antigen stimulation. All receptors derive from a human donor in good health (CMV status not recorded). Some clones in this sample may be carry-over from other donors' samples. Both conserved end residues are trimmed from each CDR3. Fields, in order: V gene, D gene, CDR3 protein. D genes are given only for firm matches.

>TRBV5-6|TRBD2
ASSLRGSGSPYNEQF
>TRBV7-9|.
ASSSPGHRKYGYT
>TRBV11-3|.
ASSPLWGNTEAF
>TRBV7-7|.
ASSFGAGRGQETQY
>TRBV7-2|TRBD2
ASSPLGGGGEAKNIQY
>TRBV20-1|TRBD2
SARGAGGHQETQY
>TRBV29-1|TRBD2
SVGVAGRTTDTQY
>TRBV7-6|.
ASSSLGDLPSETQY
>TRBV12-3/TRBV12-4|.
ASCGIMIGGPSGNTIY
>TRBV10-3|.
AISDLNLPLHGYT
>TRBV7-3|TRBD1
VSSFTGTGEETQY
>TRBV7-9|.
ASSLAQRDTARGYT
>TRBV7-3|TRBD2
ASSLRVPSGGGEETQY
>TRBV19|TRBD2
ASKGEGGILAGATPYNEQF
>TRBV14|.
ASSRARWDTQY
>TRBV6-5|.
ASSYIAGDMETQY
>TRBV15|TRBD1
ATSLRTGWTEAF
>TRBV27|TRBD1
ASSSRTGWSTEAF
>TRBV7-9|.
ASSLAPQDQETQY
>TRBV5-1|TRBD1
ASSFLPGQESTWETSGDEAF
>TRBV28|TRBD1
ASSRSIQQGFLYGYT
>TRBV4-3|TRBD1
ASSDYRGPGANVLT
>TRBV7-9|.
ASSLVNLTANNEQF
>TRBV27|TRBD2
ASKKAGGRNEQF
>TRBV15|.
ATSRDPYGEGTSYEQY